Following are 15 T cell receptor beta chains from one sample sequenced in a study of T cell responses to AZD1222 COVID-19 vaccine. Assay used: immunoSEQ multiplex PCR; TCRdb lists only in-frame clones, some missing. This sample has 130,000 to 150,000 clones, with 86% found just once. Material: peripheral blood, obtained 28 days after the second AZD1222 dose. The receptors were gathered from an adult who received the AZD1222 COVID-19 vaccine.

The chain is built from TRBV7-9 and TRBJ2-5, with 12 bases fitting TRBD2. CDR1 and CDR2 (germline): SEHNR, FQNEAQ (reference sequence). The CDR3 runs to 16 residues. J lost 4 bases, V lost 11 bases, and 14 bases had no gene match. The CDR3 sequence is CALITSTSGRRETQYF. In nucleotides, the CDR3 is TGTGCCCTAATAACTTCGACTAGCGGGAGACGAGAGACCCAGTACTTC. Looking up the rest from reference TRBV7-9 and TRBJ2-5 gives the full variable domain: DTGVSQNPRHKITKRGQNVTFRCDPISEHNRLYWYRQTLGQGPEFLTYFQNEAQLEKSRLLSDRFSAERPKGSFSTLEIQRTEQGDSAMYLCALITSTSGRRETQYFGPGTRLLVL.

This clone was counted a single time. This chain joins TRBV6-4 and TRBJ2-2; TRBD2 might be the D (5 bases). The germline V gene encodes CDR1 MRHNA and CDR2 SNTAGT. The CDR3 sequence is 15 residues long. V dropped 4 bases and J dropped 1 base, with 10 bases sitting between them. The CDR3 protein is CASSASGLNTGELFF. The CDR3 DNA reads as TGTGCCAGCAGTGCGAGCGGTTTGAACACCGGGGAGCTGTTTTTT.

CDR3 region: CASSLSQGNSEQFF. The CDR3 nucleotides are TGTGCCAGCAGTTTATCACAGGGAAACAGTGAGCAGTTCTTC. The V and J genes are TRBV27 and TRBJ2-1; TRBD1 is a possible D gene (6 bases). The CDR3 contains 14 residues. Germline values: CDR1 MNHEY, CDR2 SMNVEV (reference sequence). Trimming cost V 0 bases and J 9 bases, with 12 bases left between them.

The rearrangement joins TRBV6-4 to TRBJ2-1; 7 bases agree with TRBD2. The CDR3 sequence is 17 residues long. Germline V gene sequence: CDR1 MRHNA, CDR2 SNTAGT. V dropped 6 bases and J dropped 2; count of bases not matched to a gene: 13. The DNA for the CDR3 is TGTGCCAGCAGCGACGGCGGACTAGGACGGCCCTACAATGAGCAGTTCTTC. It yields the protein CASSDGGLGRPYNEQFF.

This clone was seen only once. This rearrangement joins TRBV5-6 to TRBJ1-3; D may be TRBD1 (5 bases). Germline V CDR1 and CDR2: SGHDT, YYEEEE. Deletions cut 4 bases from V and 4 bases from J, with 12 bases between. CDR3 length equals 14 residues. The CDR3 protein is CASSRTNLGNTIYF. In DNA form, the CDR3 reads TGTGCCAGCAGCCGGACAAACCTCGGAAACACCATATATTTT.

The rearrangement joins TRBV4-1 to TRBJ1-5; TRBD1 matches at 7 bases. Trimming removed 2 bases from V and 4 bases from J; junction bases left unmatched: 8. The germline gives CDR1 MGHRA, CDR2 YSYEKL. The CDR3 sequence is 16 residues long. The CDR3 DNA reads TGCGCCAGCAGCCAAATTGGTGGGACAGAAAATCAGCCCCAGCATTTT. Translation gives CASSQIGGTENQPQHF.

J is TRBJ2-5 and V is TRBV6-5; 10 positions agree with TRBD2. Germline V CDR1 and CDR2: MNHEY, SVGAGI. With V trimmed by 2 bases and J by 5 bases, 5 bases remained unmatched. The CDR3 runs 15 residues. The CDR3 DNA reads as TGTGCCAGCAGTTACCTAGCGGGAGAGGTGGAGACCCAGTACTTC. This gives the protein CASSYLAGEVETQYF.

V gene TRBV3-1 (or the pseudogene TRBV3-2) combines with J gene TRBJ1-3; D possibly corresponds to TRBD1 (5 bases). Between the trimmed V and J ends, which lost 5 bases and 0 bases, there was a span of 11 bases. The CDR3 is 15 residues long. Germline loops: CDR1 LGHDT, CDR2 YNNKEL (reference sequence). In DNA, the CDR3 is TGTGCCAGCAGCTACGCGGACACCTCTGGAAACACCATATATTTT. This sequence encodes CASSYADTSGNTIYF.

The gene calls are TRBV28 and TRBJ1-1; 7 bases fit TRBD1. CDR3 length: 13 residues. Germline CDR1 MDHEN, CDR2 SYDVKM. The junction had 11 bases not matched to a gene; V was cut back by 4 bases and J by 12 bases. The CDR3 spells CASSYPSTQGSFF. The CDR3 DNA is TGTGCCAGCAGTTATCCCAGCACACAGGGGTCTTTCTTT. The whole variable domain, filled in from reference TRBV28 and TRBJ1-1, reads DVKVTQSSRYLVKRTGEKVFLECVQDMDHENMFWYRQDPGLGLRLIYFSYDVKMKEKGDIPEGYSVSREKKERFSLILESASTNQTSMYLCASSYPSTQGSFFGQGTRLTVV.

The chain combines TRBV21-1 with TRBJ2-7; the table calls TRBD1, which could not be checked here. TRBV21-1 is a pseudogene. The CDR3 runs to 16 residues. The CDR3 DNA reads TGTGCCAGCACCAATACTGGACGTGGGGGCGCCTACGAGCAGTACTTC. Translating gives CASTNTGRGGAYEQYF.

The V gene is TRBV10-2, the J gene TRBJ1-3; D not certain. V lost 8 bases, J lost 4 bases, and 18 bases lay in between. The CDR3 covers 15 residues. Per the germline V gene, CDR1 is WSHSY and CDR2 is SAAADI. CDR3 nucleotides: TGCGCCAGCGCACCCACAAACTTAGGCGGAAACACCATATATTTT. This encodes CASAPTNLGGNTIYF.

CDR3 sequence reads: CASSQDQGGMSYNEQFF. In DNA, the CDR3 is TGTGCCAGCAGCCAAGATCAAGGCGGGATGTCCTACAATGAGCAGTTCTTC. The chain couples TRBV3-1 (or the pseudogene TRBV3-2) to TRBJ2-1, with D maybe TRBD2 (6 bases). The V gene lost 0 bases and the J gene lost 1 base, with 13 bases spanning the gap. This CDR3 is built from 17 residues. The germline gives CDR1 LGHDT, CDR2 YNNKEL (reference sequence).

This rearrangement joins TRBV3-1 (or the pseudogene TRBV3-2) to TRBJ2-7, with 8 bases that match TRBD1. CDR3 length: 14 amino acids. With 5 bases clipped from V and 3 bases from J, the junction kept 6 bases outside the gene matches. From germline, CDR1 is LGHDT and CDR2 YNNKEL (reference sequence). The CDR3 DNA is TGTGCCAGCAGCGACAGGGGTGGCTTCTACGAGCAGTACTTC. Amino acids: CASSDRGGFYEQYF.

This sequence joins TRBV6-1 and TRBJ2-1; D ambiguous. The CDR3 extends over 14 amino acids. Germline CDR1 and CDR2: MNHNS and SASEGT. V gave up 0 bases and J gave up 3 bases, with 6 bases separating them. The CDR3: CASSEAIGYNEQFF. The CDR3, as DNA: TGTGCCAGCAGTGAAGCGATCGGCTACAATGAGCAGTTCTTC.

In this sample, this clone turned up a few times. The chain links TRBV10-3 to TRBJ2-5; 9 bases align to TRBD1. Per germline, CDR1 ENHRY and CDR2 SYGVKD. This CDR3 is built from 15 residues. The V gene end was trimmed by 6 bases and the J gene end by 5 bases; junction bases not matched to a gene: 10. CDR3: CAISSPDRGGETQYF. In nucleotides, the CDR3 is TGTGCCATCAGCTCTCCGGACAGGGGCGGGGAGACCCAGTACTTC.